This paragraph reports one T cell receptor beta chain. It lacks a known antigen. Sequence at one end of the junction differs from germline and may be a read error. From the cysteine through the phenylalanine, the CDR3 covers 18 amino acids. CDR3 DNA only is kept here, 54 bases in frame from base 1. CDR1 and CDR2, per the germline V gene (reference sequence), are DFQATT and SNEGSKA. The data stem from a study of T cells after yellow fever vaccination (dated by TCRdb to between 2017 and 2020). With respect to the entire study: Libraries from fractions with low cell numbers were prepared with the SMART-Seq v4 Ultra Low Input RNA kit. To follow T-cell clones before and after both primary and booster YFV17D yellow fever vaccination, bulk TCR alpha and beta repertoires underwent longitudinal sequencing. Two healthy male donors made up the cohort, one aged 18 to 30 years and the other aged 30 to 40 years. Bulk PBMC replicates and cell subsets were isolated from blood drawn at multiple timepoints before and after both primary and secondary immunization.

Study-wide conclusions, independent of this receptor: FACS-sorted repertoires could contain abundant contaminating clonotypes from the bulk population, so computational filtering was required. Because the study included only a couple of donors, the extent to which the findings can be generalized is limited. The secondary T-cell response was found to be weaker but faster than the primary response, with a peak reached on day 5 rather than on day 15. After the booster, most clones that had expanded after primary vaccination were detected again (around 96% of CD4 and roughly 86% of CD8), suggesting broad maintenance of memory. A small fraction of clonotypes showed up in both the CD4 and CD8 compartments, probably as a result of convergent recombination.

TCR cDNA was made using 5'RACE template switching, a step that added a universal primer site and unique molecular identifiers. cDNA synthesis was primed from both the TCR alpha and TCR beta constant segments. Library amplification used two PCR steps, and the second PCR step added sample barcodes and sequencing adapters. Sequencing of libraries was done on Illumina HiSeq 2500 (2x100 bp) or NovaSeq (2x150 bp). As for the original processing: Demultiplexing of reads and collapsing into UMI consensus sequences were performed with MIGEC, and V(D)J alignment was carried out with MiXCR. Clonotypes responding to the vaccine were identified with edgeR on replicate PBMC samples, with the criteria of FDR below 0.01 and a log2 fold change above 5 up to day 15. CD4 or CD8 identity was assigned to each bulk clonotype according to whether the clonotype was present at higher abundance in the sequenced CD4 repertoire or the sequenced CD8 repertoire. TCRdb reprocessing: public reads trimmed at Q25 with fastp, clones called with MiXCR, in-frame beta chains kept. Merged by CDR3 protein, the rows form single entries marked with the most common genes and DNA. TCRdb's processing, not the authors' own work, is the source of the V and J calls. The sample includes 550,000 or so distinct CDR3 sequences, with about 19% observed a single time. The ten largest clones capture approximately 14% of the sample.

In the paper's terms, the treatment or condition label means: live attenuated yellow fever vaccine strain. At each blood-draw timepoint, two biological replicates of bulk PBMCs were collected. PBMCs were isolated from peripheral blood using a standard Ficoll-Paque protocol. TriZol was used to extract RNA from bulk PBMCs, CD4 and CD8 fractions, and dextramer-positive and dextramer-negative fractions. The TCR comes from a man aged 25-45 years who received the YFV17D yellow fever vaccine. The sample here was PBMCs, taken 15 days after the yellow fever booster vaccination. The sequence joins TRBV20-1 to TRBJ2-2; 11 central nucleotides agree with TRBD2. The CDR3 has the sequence CSALAGGPEGSNTGELFF. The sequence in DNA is TGCAGTGCTTTAGCGGGAGGGCCAGAAGGTTCGAACACCGGTGAGCTGTTTTTT.